What follows are 2 T cell receptor beta chains derived from one specimen sequenced in a study of CD8 T cells in ankylosing spondylitis. Study-level findings and limits: It appeared that ankylosing spondylitis blood was characterized by a TCR beta motif of 8 or 9 highly homologous variants.

TCRdb re-called the 5' RACE reads through MiXCR, storing one row per CDR3 protein. The sample holds fewer than 450,000 distinct CDR3 sequences; under 20% are singletons and the top ten take 1%. For these TCRs, the target antigens are not known. The material sequenced was blood, either unsorted or a sorted T cell fraction (not recorded which). These receptors originate from a male donor with ankylosing spondylitis.

Written as DNA, the CDR3 is TGTGCCAGCAGTGGGGACTGGGACTTTAATGAGCAGTTCTTC. This translates into CASSGDWDFNEQFF. The chain links TRBV6-1 to TRBJ2-1; the D gene is possibly TRBD2 (6 bases). The CDR3 spans 14 residues. Between the trimmed V and J ends, which lost 4 bases and 7 bases, there was a span of 14 bases. Looked up from germline, CDR1 is MNHNS and CDR2 is SASEGT.

The chain uses TRBV12-3 or TRBV12-4 and TRBJ1-1; D is unresolved. V was cut by 1 base and J by 1 base, with 10 bases left in between. The CDR3 runs 15 residues. The CDR3 sequence is CASSLEGTKNTEAFF. The CDR3 DNA reads as TGTGCCAGCAGTTTAGAGGGCACCAAGAACACTGAAGCTTTCTTT.